Listed here are 26 T cell receptor beta chains from one sample, sequenced in a study of STAT5B mutations in CD4+ large granular lymphocyte leukemia. Data came from immunoSEQ multiplex PCR; TCRdb stores just in-frame clones and leaves some out. The repertoire consists of some 28,000 clones, with roughly 75% occurring once and the leading ten covering approximately 2.8%. Sequenced: CD4+ T cells from blood buffy coats. The source is a human donor in good health.

V is TRBV18 and J is TRBJ2-3; TRBD1 might be the D (5 bases). This CDR3 comprises 17 residues. CDR1 KGHSH and CDR2 LQKENI come from the germline V gene. Trimming pared 5 bases from V and 4 bases from J, leaving 22 bases between. This CDR3 reads CASSNSAPGKNADTQYF. CDR3 sequence (DNA): TGTGCCAGCTCAAACTCTGCGCCAGGGAAAAATGCAGATACGCAGTATTTT.

This clone was recorded only once. The rearrangement links TRBV12-5 to TRBJ1-5; D is ambiguous. Trimming pared 7 bases from V and 8 bases from J, leaving 12 bases between. The CDR3 runs to 12 residues. From germline, CDR1 is LGHNT and CDR2 FRNRAP. As DNA, the CDR3 is TGTGCTAGTGCGAGCCCTCCGGAGCCCCAGCATTTT. Translating gives CASASPPEPQHF.

The rearrangement joins TRBV11-2 to TRBJ1-3, with no clear D. CDR1 and CDR2 (germline): SGHAT, FQNNGV. The CDR3 is made up of 14 amino acids. V was shortened by 2 bases and J by 0 bases, with 5 bases between the two germline ends. Here the CDR3 DNA reads TGTGCCAGCAGCTTAATTCCCTCTGGAAACACCATATATTTT. Translation: CASSLIPSGNTIYF.

Points on this clone: A read error may produce the germline difference seen at one junction end. The gene calls are TRBV7-7 and TRBJ2-2; D is uncertain. The germline V gene encodes CDR1 SSHAT and CDR2 FNYEAQ (reference sequence). CDR3 length equals 13 residues. The CDR3 sequence is CASSSTATGELFF. DNA for the CDR3: TGTGCTAGCAGCAGCACAGCGACCGGGGAGCTGTTTTTT.

The V call is TRBV9, the J call TRBJ1-1, with 10 bases lining up with TRBD1. Trimming cost V 4 bases and J 2 bases; bases outside gene matches: 5. Germline V gene lookup returns CDR1 SGDLS and CDR2 YYNGEE. The CDR3 sequence is 15 residues long. The CDR3 region has the DNA TGTGCCAGCAGCCAAGGGACAGGGGCTAACACTGAAGCTTTCTTT. It codes for CASSQGTGANTEAFF.

The chain links TRBV27 to TRBJ2-7; TRBD1 matches at 12 bases. V lost 5 bases, J lost 6 bases, and 8 bases stayed unmatched. From germline, CDR1 is MNHEY and CDR2 SMNVEV (reference sequence). The CDR3 sequence is 15 residues long. The CDR3 sequence: CASSAWGTGGAEQYF. The DNA of the CDR3 is TGTGCCAGCAGTGCCTGGGGGACAGGGGGCGCCGAGCAGTACTTC.

This chain joins TRBV13 and TRBJ1-1, with D hard to call. Germline loops: CDR1 PRHDT, CDR2 FYEKMQ (reference sequence). The CDR3 is 13 amino acids. V was clipped by 5 bases and J by 8 bases, with 15 bases between them. The CDR3, as DNA: TGTGCCAGCAGCGAAGACCGGATATACGAAGCTTTCTTT. Its protein product is CASSEDRIYEAFF.

By sample fraction, this clone is medium-sized. This sequence joins TRBV19 and TRBJ1-5; the D is unclear. Trimming pared 0 bases from V and 7 bases from J, leaving 7 bases between. The CDR3 has 13 residues. From germline, CDR1 is LNHDA and CDR2 SQIVND (reference sequence). As DNA, the CDR3 is TGTGCCAGTAGTATAGATCCGGCCCAGCCCCAGCATTTT. Translated: CASSIDPAQPQHF. The full variable domain, with the rest looked up from reference TRBV19 and TRBJ1-5, is DGGITQSPKYLFRKEGQNVTLSCEQNLNHDAMYWYRQDPGQGLRLIYYSQIVNDFQKGDIAEGYSVSREKKESFPLTVTSAQKNPTAFYLCASSIDPAQPQHFGDGTRLSIL.

The chain has TRBV30 and TRBJ2-7, with D perhaps assigned TRBD1 or TRBD2 (6 bases each). The CDR3 covers 13 residues. CDR1 and CDR2 from the germline V gene are GTSNPN and SVGIG (reference sequence). V lost 0 bases and J lost 3, with 9 bases in between. DNA of the CDR3: TGTGCCTGGAGTGTACGGGGGCTCTACGAGCAGTACTTC. Protein: CAWSVRGLYEQYF.

The rearrangement joins TRBV4-1 to TRBJ2-7; TRBD2 matches at 11 bases. The CDR3 consists of 16 residues. Germline-derived CDR1 and CDR2 are MGHRA and YSYEKL. V lost 5 bases to trimming and J lost 4 bases; unmatched junction nucleotides: 10. The CDR3 DNA is TGCGCCAGCAGCAAAGTAGGCCTAGCGGGAGGTTACGAGCAGTACTTC. Translating gives CASSKVGLAGGYEQYF.

The chain joins TRBV5-1 to TRBJ2-5, with D uncertain. The DNA end lines up better with TRBJ2-7; the J call may be wrong. This CDR3 contains 14 residues. Germline loops: CDR1 SGHRS, CDR2 YFSETQ. The CDR3 loop reads CASSLGPRSYEQYF. The CDR3 nucleotides read TGCGCCAGCAGCTTGGGTCCTCGCTCCTACGAGCAGTACTTC.

The V gene is TRBV18, the J gene TRBJ1-1, with 12 positions matching TRBD1. V gave up 4 bases and J gave up 2 bases; unmatched junction bases: 5. The CDR3 contains 16 residues. From germline, CDR1 is KGHSH and CDR2 LQKENI. The CDR3 coding sequence is TGTGCCAGCTCACTCGGGACAGGGGGCACCAACACTGAAGCTTTCTTT. It encodes CASSLGTGGTNTEAFF.

This chain uses TRBV7-9 with TRBJ2-3, with 13 bases that match TRBD2. J was trimmed by 3 bases and V by 4 bases; bases with no gene match: 1. Germline V gene sequence: CDR1 SEHNR, CDR2 FQNEAQ (reference sequence). This CDR3 contains 15 residues. The CDR3 DNA reads TGTGCCAGCAGCTCGACTAGCGGGAGGACAGATACGCAGTATTTT. Amino acids: CASSSTSGRTDTQYF.

The rearrangement uses TRBV19 and TRBJ1-1; D unclear. Trimming pared 0 bases from V and 5 bases from J, leaving 22 bases between. This CDR3 contains 18 residues. Germline assignment: CDR1 LNHDA and CDR2 SQIVND (reference sequence). The CDR3 reads CASSIDYRISIQRTEAFF. The CDR3 DNA sequence: TGTGCCAGTAGTATAGATTATCGCATATCTATACAGAGGACTGAAGCTTTCTTT.

The chain joins TRBV28 to TRBJ1-5; D perhaps matches TRBD1 (5 bases). CDR1 and CDR2 (germline): MDHEN, SYDVKM. The V end lost 6 bases, the J end lost 1 base, and 10 bases lay between the germline ends. This CDR3 comprises 14 residues. The CDR3 is CASRTPGSNQPQHF. Written as DNA, the CDR3 is TGTGCCAGCAGGACCCCAGGGAGCAATCAGCCCCAGCATTTT.

This chain connects TRBV9 to TRBJ1-1; no clear D gene. The V end lost 4 bases, the J end lost 5 bases, and 12 bases lay between the germline ends. Germline V lookup: CDR1 SGDLS, CDR2 YYNGEE. The CDR3 covers 13 residues. CDR3 protein: CASSSELGTEAFF. CDR3 bases: TGTGCCAGCAGCTCAGAGTTGGGGACTGAAGCTTTCTTT. The entire variable domain, with the rest obtained from reference TRBV9 and TRBJ1-1, is as follows: DSGVTQTPKHLITATGQRVTLRCSPRSGDLSVYWYQQSLDQGLQFLIQYYNGEERAKGNILERFSAQQFPDLHSELNLSSLELGDSALYFCASSSELGTEAFFGQGTRLTVV.

J is TRBJ2-1 and V is TRBV6-5; 10 positions match TRBD1. V lost 4 bases and J lost 4; bases outside the gene matches: 7. The CDR3 runs 16 residues. Germline V lookup: CDR1 MNHEY, CDR2 SVGAGI. This chain's CDR3 is CASSSLDRGDYNEQFF. CDR3 in DNA: TGTGCCAGCAGTTCTCTGGACAGGGGGGATTACAATGAGCAGTTCTTC.

V usage is TRBV5-1 and J usage is TRBJ2-2, with D hard to call. There are 14 residues in the CDR3. Trimming shortened V by 0 bases and J by 7 bases, and 10 bases separated the two germline ends. Germline V gene sequence: CDR1 SGHRS, CDR2 YFSETQ. The CDR3 sequence: CASSLGKADGELFF. CDR3 nucleotide sequence: TGCGCCAGCAGCTTGGGAAAGGCAGACGGGGAGCTGTTTTTT. The full variable domain, rest sourced from reference TRBV5-1 and TRBJ2-2, is KAGVTQTPRYLIKTRGQQVTLSCSPISGHRSVSWYQQTPGQGLQFLFEYFSETQRNKGNFPGRFSGRQFSNSRSEMNVSTLELGDSALYLCASSLGKADGELFFGEGSRLTVL.

The chain links TRBV5-1 to TRBJ2-1, with D perhaps matching TRBD1 or TRBD2 (7 bases each). V shed 4 bases and J shed 8 bases, with 16 bases lying between them. The germline gives CDR1 SGHRS, CDR2 YFSETQ. This CDR3 spans 14 amino acids. The CDR3 region is CASSLQGRGDEQFF. CDR3 bases: TGCGCCAGCAGCCTACAGGGGAGGGGCGATGAGCAGTTCTTC. The full variable domain, with the rest looked up from reference TRBV5-1 and TRBJ2-1, is KAGVTQTPRYLIKTRGQQVTLSCSPISGHRSVSWYQQTPGQGLQFLFEYFSETQRNKGNFPGRFSGRQFSNSRSEMNVSTLELGDSALYLCASSLQGRGDEQFFGPGTRLTVL.

The CDR3 here is CASSIVENTEAFF. The CDR3 DNA reads as TGTGCCAGTAGTATTGTGGAAAACACTGAAGCTTTCTTT. The chain uses TRBV19 and TRBJ1-1; D unclear. The V end lost 3 bases, the J end lost 2 bases, and 7 bases lay between the germline ends. CDR1 is LNHDA and CDR2 is SQIVND in the germline V gene (reference sequence). The CDR3 length is 13 residues.

This clone appeared a single time. The chain has TRBV5-3 and TRBJ2-5, with D tentatively TRBD1 (7 bases). Near its end, the DNA agrees better with TRBJ2-7, so the J call may be wrong. TRBV5-3 is known as an ORF, though its function is uncertain. The CDR3 loop spans 15 amino acids. CDR3 in DNA: TGTGCCAGAAGCTCAGCAGGGCAGGGGGGCTACGAGCAGTACTTC. It translates to CARSSAGQGGYEQYF.

The V gene is TRBV11-2, the J gene TRBJ1-5; D is uncertain. Trimming stripped 2 bases from V and 1 base from J, with 3 bases between. Looked up from germline, CDR1 is SGHAT and CDR2 is FQNNGV. The CDR3 consists of 13 residues. The CDR3 DNA sequence: TGTGCCAGCAGCTTAACGAGCAATCAGCCCCAGCATTTT. It codes for CASSLTSNQPQHF. The full variable domain, rest sourced from reference TRBV11-2 and TRBJ1-5, is EAGVAQSPRYKIIEKRQSVAFWCNPISGHATLYWYQQILGQGPKLLIQFQNNGVVDDSQLPKDRFSAERLKGVDSTLKIQPAKLEDSAVYLCASSLTSNQPQHFGDGTRLSIL.

The gene calls are TRBV19 and TRBJ2-1, with TRBD2 identical over 12 bases. V lost 3 bases, J lost 6 bases, and 15 bases stayed unmatched. The CDR3 has 19 residues. The germline V gene has CDR1 LNHDA and CDR2 SQIVND (reference sequence). CDR3 protein: CASSMGPFITSGRFNEQFF. The CDR3 region has the DNA TGTGCCAGTAGTATGGGGCCCTTCATAACTAGCGGGAGGTTCAATGAGCAGTTCTTC. The full variable domain, its missing parts supplied by reference TRBV19 and TRBJ2-1, is DGGITQSPKYLFRKEGQNVTLSCEQNLNHDAMYWYRQDPGQGLRLIYYSQIVNDFQKGDIAEGYSVSREKKESFPLTVTSAQKNPTAFYLCASSMGPFITSGRFNEQFFGPGTRLTVL.

This chain uses TRBV6-1 with TRBJ2-7; unclear D gene. The CDR3 has 13 amino acids. CDR1 and CDR2 from the germline V gene are MNHNS and SASEGT. V lost 2 bases and J 9 bases, leaving 14 bases between the germline ends. The CDR3 coding sequence is TGTGCCAGCAGTGAAAGGTACACCGTGCCGCAGTACTTC. This translates into CASSERYTVPQYF.

This clone has a handful of counts. The J gene is TRBJ1-1, the V gene TRBV7-9, with D uncertain. Trimming pared 5 bases from V and 6 bases from J, leaving 13 bases between. Germline V gene lookup returns CDR1 SEHNR and CDR2 FQNEAQ (reference sequence). The CDR3 runs to 13 residues. The CDR3 bases are TGTGCCAGCAGCCCAACGTCCAAACCTGAAGCTTTCTTT. Translation: CASSPTSKPEAFF.

The rearrangement uses TRBV6-6 and TRBJ2-7, with D perhaps TRBD1 (6 bases). Germline V CDR1 and CDR2: MNHNY, SVGAGI (reference sequence). Trimming stripped 6 bases from V and 3 bases from J, with 18 bases between. This CDR3 spans 15 amino acids. The CDR3, as DNA: TGTGCCAGCAGCCAAGGGGGAGACATATTCTACGAGCAGTACTTC. It is translated as CASSQGGDIFYEQYF.